This T cell receptor (beta chain) was profiled in a study of T-cell reconstitution after alpha-beta-depleted transplantation in children. This clonotype appeared a few times. Antigen specificity is unknown. The TCRbeta library incorporated unique molecular identifiers. One entry per CDR3 protein, called by TCRdb with MiXCR from the PCR reads. The table lists just over 950,000 distinct CDR3 sequences, about 29% of them singletons, with roughly 30% in the top ten. This CDR3 is built from 14 residues. V lost 3 bases to trimming and J lost 5 bases, with 11 bases between them. The study, taken as a whole, reports: Reports say that about two months after transplant, the alpha-beta T cells came out of several hundred graft clones that had expanded. Recipient T cells and thymic progenitors that survived were the source of the high TCRbeta diversity seen at day 60 in some patients.

The sequences come from PBMCs, mostly from graft donor cells, collected 360 days after TCRalphabeta/CD19-depleted stem cell transplant. This chain links TRBV12-3 or TRBV12-4 with TRBJ2-1, with D maybe TRBD2 (5 bases). This receptor was identified in a boy under two years old who had a stem cell transplant for SCID, so the T cells may come from the graft donor. For the CDR3, the DNA is TGTGCCAGCAGTTTTGAGGGCAGCAACAATGAGCAGTTCTTC. Amino acid sequence: CASSFEGSNNEQFF.